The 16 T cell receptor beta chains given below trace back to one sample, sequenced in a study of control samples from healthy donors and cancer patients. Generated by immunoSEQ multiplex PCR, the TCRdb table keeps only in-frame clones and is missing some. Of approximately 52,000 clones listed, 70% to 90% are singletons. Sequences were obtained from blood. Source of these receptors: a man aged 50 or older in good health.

CDR3 region: CASSLRGTDYEQYF. The CDR3 DNA reads TGCGCCAGCAGCTTGCGGGGGACAGACTACGAGCAGTACTTC. This chain connects TRBV5-1 to TRBJ2-7; D may be TRBD1 (7 bases). CDR1 SGHRS and CDR2 YFSETQ come from the germline V gene. This CDR3 contains 14 residues. Trimming took off 1 base at V and 3 bases at J, with 11 bases between the two ends.

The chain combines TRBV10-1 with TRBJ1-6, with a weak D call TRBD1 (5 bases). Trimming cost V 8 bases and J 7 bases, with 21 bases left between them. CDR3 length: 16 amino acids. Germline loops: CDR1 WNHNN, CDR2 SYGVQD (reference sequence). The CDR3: CASPEGDRVGNSPLHF. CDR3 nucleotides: TGCGCCAGCCCTGAAGGGGACCGCGTCGGAAATTCACCCCTCCACTTT.

The CDR3 protein is CASSQVSGTSGLSSYNEQFF. Here the CDR3 DNA reads TGTGCCAGCAGCCAAGTATCCGGGACTAGCGGCCTTAGCTCCTACAATGAGCAGTTCTTC. The rearrangement joins TRBV4-2 to TRBJ2-1; 11 nucleotides align to TRBD2. The length of the CDR3 is 20 residues. Germline V gives CDR1 LGHNA, CDR2 YNFKEQ. V was pared by 1 base and J by 0 bases, with 11 bases of the junction left unmatched.

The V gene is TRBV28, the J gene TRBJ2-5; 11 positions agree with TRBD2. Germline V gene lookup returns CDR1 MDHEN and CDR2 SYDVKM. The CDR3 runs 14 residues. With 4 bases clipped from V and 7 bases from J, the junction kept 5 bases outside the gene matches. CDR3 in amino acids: CASSSGLAGGTQYF. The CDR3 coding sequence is TGTGCCAGCAGTTCAGGACTAGCGGGCGGGACCCAGTACTTC.

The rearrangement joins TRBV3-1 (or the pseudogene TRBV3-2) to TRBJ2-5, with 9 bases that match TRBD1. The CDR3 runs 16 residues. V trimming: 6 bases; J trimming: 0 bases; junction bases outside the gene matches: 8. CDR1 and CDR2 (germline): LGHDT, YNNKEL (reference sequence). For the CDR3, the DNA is TGTGCCAGCAGGGACAGGGGAATCCCGTACCAAGAGACCCAGTACTTC. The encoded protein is CASRDRGIPYQETQYF.

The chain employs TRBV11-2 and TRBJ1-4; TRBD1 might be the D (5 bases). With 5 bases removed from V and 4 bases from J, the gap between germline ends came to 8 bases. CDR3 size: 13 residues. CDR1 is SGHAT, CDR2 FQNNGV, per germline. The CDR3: CASSRQFNEKLFF. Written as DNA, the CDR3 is TGTGCCAGCAGCCGACAGTTTAATGAAAAACTGTTTTTT. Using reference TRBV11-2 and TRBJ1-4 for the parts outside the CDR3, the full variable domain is EAGVAQSPRYKIIEKRQSVAFWCNPISGHATLYWYQQILGQGPKLLIQFQNNGVVDDSQLPKDRFSAERLKGVDSTLKIQPAKLEDSAVYLCASSRQFNEKLFFGSGTQLSVL.

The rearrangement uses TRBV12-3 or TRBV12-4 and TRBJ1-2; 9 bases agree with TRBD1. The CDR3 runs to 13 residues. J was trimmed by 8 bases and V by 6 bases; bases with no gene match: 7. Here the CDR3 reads CASRQGQGKGYTF. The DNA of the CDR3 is TGTGCCAGCAGGCAGGGACAGGGAAAAGGCTACACCTTC.

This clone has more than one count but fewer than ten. CDR3 in DNA: TGTGCCAGCAGCCCGGGACTAGCGGGAGACGGGGAGCTGTTTTTT. Its protein is CASSPGLAGDGELFF. V and J are TRBV7-6 and TRBJ2-2; 14 nucleotides agree with TRBD2. This CDR3 spans 15 amino acids. Germline V gives CDR1 SGHVS, CDR2 FNYEAQ. The V gene end was trimmed by 5 bases and the J gene end by 7 bases; junction bases not matched to a gene: 3.

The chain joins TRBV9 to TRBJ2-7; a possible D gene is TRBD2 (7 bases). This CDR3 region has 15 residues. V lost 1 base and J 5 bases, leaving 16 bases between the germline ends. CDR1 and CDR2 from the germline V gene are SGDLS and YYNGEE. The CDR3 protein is CASSVWEGGGNEQYF. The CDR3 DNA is TGTGCCAGCAGCGTATGGGAAGGGGGGGGGAACGAGCAGTACTTC.

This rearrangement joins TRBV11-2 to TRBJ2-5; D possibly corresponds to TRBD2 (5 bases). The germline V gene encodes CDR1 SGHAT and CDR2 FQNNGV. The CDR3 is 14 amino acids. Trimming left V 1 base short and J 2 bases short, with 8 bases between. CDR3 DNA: TGTGCCAGCAGCTTAGCGAGCGGACAAGAGACCCAGTACTTC. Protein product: CASSLASGQETQYF. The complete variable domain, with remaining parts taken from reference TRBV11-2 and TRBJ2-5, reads EAGVAQSPRYKIIEKRQSVAFWCNPISGHATLYWYQQILGQGPKLLIQFQNNGVVDDSQLPKDRFSAERLKGVDSTLKIQPAKLEDSAVYLCASSLASGQETQYFGPGTRLLVL.

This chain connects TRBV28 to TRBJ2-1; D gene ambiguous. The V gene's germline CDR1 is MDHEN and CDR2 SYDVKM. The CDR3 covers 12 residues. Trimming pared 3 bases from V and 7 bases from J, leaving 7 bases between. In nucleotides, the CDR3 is TGTGCCAGCAGTTTTGCGTGGAATGAGCAGTTCTTC. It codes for CASSFAWNEQFF. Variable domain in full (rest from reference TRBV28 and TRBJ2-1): DVKVTQSSRYLVKRTGEKVFLECVQDMDHENMFWYRQDPGLGLRLIYFSYDVKMKEKGDIPEGYSVSREKKERFSLILESASTNQTSMYLCASSFAWNEQFFGPGTRLTVL.

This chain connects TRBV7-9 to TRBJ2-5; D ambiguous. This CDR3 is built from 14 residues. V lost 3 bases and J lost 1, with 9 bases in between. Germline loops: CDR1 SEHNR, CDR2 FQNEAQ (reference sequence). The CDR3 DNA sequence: TGTGCCAGCAGCTTGGTTCAACTCCAAGAGACCCAGTACTTC. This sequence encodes CASSLVQLQETQYF.

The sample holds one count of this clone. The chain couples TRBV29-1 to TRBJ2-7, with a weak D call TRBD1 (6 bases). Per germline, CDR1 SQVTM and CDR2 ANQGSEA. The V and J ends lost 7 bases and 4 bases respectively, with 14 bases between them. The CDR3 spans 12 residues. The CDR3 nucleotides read TGCAGCGCTATGGACAGCTTATACGAGCAGTACTTC. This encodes CSAMDSLYEQYF.

DNA of the CDR3: TGTGCCAGTGGGACCGGGACAGGGAAAACTGGGGCCAACGTCCTGACTTTC. The encoded protein is CASGTGTGKTGANVLTF. The chain carries TRBV19 and TRBJ2-6, with TRBD1 matching 9 bases. Germline V gene sequence: CDR1 LNHDA, CDR2 SQIVND (reference sequence). The V segment lost 8 bases and the J segment 2 bases; nucleotides outside the gene matches: 10. This CDR3 is built from 17 residues.

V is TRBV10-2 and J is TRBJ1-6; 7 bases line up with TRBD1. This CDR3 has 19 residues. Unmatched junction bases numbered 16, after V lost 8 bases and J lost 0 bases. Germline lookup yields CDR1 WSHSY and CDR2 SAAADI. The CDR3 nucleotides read TGCGCCAGCGGTCTACCGGGACAGTACATTAGCTCCTATAATTCACCCCTCCACTTT. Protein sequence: CASGLPGQYISSYNSPLHF.

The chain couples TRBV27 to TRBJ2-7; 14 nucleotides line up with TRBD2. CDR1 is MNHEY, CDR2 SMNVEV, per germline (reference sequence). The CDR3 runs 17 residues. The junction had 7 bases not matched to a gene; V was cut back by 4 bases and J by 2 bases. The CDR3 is CASSSRLAGGTTYEQYF. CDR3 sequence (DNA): TGTGCCAGCAGTTCACGACTAGCGGGAGGGACTACCTACGAGCAGTACTTC.